A selection of T cell receptor beta chains follows, all from one sample in a study of control samples from healthy donors and cancer patients. Libraries were prepared by immunoSEQ multiplex PCR; TCRdb keeps only in-frame clonotypes and omits some of them. Altogether tens of thousands of clones are present, roughly nine tenths being singletons, with the ten largest covering around 5.8%. Sequencing input: blood. Source of these receptors: a man between 50 and 59 years old in good health. Both conserved end residues are trimmed from each CDR3.

TRBJ1-2	TRBV23-1	ASRGSHYGYT
TRBJ2-5	TRBV7-9	ASSLGSPKETQY
TRBJ2-7	TRBV5-8	ASSFSGTGPYEQY
TRBJ1-2	TRBV16	ASSQLDAGYT
TRBJ2-7	TRBV14	ASSQDLYDEQY
TRBJ1-2	TRBV12-3/TRBV12-4	ANGDRIYGYT
TRBJ1-2	TRBV11-2	ASSQEVYGYT
TRBJ1-1	TRBV5-4	ASRYLGLDTEAF
TRBJ1-4	TRBV29-1	SVPGTGHEKLF
TRBJ1-5	TRBV18	ASSPRAGGYNQPQH
TRBJ2-6	TRBV18	ASSPRQGFTSGANVLT
TRBJ1-1	TRBV20-1	SAPDHTEAF
TRBJ1-2	TRBV28	ASSLHPRPPNYGYT
TRBJ2-5	TRBV5-1	ASSWGGLPSGETQY
TRBJ1-2	TRBV5-4	ASSLDRESYT
TRBJ2-1	TRBV10-1	ASSGRDGEQF
TRBJ2-1	TRBV14	ASSEYSELSSYNEQF
TRBJ2-3	TRBV9	ASSVLSTDTQY
TRBJ2-4	TRBV21-1	ASSKKGQLAKNIQY
TRBJ1-2	TRBV29-1	SVDLQGEEGYT
TRBJ1-5	TRBV12-3/TRBV12-4	ASSFHSNQPQH
TRBJ1-3	TRBV10-3	AIATSSGNTIY
TRBJ1-2	TRBV7-9	ASSPLGDRRFYGYT
TRBJ1-5	TRBV10-2	ASSGGGGQPQH
TRBJ1-5	TRBV5-5	ASSLGAWGGNQPQH
TRBJ1-6	TRBV6-5	ASAKRAQGNSPLH
TRBJ2-1	TRBV4-1	ASSPGGAGGPGGNEQF
TRBJ2-1	TRBV14	ASSQEGFGGGILNEQF
TRBJ1-5	TRBV2	ASSEAGTIGSNQPQH
TRBJ1-4	TRBV5-1	ASSPEGYEKLF
TRBJ1-2	TRBV10-3	AIREGQASWGGT
TRBJ2-1	TRBV7-3	ASSSQPLRGEQF
TRBJ1-5	TRBV28	ASSLFQLNSNQPQH
TRBJ2-1	TRBV9	ASSAGDYEQF
TRBJ2-3	TRBV5-1	ASSLFAGGITDTQY
TRBJ2-3	TRBV6-6	ASQMSGVTDTQY
TRBJ2-5	TRBV2	ASTDREWETQY
TRBJ1-4	TRBV7-6	ASSQVDRGGEKLF
TRBJ1-6	TRBV4-1	ASSQGQNYYNSPLH
TRBJ2-3	TRBV11-2	ASSESGTKLTTQY
TRBJ2-2	TRBV7-8	ASSSAWTGVPGELF
TRBJ2-6	TRBV23-1	ASSQSGTGGASGANVLT
TRBJ1-6	TRBV7-2	ASSLRSQGGLNSPLH
TRBJ2-4	TRBV11-3	ASSFGLAENIQY
TRBJ1-2	TRBV12-3/TRBV12-4	ASSFGRNYGYT
TRBJ1-2	TRBV9	ASSTNRGYT
TRBJ1-3	TRBV24-1	ATSDLVTAGNTIY
TRBJ1-2	TRBV6-4	ASSPGAGMGYT
TRBJ1-6	TRBV30	AWSVLARGVSPLH
TRBJ2-1	TRBV24-1	ATSDSTGYNEQF
TRBJ2-2	TRBV6-5	ASRATNTGELF
TRBJ1-3	TRBV5-1	ASASGYENTIY
TRBJ1-1	TRBV9	ASSVTENTEAF
TRBJ1-1	TRBV25-1	ASSEQLNTEAF
TRBJ2-3	TRBV19	ASSIEGPYTQY
TRBJ1-1	TRBV29-1	SVEGGKAF
TRBJ2-3	TRBV7-9	ASSSGLFTDTQY
TRBJ2-4	TRBV5-1	ASSNRGRDIQY
TRBJ1-2	TRBV15	ATSRGRGYYGYT
TRBJ1-6	TRBV9	ASSVETAGYNSPLH